The T cell receptor beta chain under discussion was sequenced for a study of blood T cell repertoires in COVID-19. Study-wide background: The United States, Italy and Spain provided the acute and convalescent COVID-19 samples. The cDNA or gDNA used as material had been derived from T cells, B-cell-depleted T cells, or PBMCs.

Seattle patients were enrolled while actively infected and followed longitudinally. CDR3 size: 16 residues. Germline CDR1 reads SEHNR; CDR2 reads FQNEAQ (reference sequence). V lost 6 bases and J lost 2; bases outside the gene matches: 10. Methods used by the authors: Amplifying reference gene primers gave estimates of nucleated cell counts. Some clones are missing from TCRdb's copy, which holds only in-frame ones; the method was immunoSEQ multiplex PCR. D and trimming come from the DNA, and the V and J calls and clone size come from that table. Among 150,000 to 200,000 clones listed, roughly 76% were seen once.

The receptor's source is a woman aged 35 to 49 with COVID-19, enrolled during active disease. This chain joins TRBV7-9 and TRBJ2-1; 7 bases align to TRBD1. Sequencing was carried out using peripheral blood. CDR3 bases: TGTGCCAGCAGTTATACAGGGGCCCCCCCCTACAATGAGCAGTTCTTC. This encodes CASSYTGAPPYNEQFF.